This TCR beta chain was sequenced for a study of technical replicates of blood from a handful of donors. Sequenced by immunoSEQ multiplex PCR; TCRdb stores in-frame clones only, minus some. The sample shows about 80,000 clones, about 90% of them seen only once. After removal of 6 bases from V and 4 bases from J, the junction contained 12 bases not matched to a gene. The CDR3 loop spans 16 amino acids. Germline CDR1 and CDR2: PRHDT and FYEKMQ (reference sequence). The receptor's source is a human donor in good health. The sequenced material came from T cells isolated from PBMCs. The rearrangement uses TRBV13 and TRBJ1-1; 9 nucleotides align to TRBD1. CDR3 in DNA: TGTGCCAGCAGTTCTTACGGTGACAGGGGGAGCACTGAAGCTTTCTTT. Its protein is CASSSYGDRGSTEAFF. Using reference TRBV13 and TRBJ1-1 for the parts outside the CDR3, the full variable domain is AAGVIQSPRHLIKEKRETATLKCYPIPRHDTVYWYQQGPGQDPQFLISFYEKMQSDKGSIPDRFSAQQFSDYHSELNMSSLELGDSALYFCASSSYGDRGSTEAFFGQGTRLTVV.